This T cell receptor (beta chain) was obtained from a study of shared clonotypes between healthy human individuals. Study-level results: Estimated richness was generally greater in naive than memory subsets. Shared clonotypes across all four donors exceeded non-shared ones in generation probability.

This table comes from immunoSEQ multiplex PCR, and its TCRdb copy is limited to in-frame clones, with some not included. The sample contains about 1 million clones, approximately 78% of which appear only once. Regarding this clone: Its cognate antigen is unknown.

The V gene lost 6 bases and the J gene lost 9 bases, with 15 bases spanning the gap. Germline V CDR1 and CDR2: GTSNPN, SVGIG (reference sequence). CDR3 length: 12 amino acids. The source material was memory CD4+ T cells from PBMCs. Indicated subset: CD45RA-negative fraction. This clonotype originated in a man aged 18 to 29 in good health. Some clones in this sample may be carry-over from other donors' samples. V and J are TRBV30 and TRBJ2-1; D might be TRBD2 (5 bases). The CDR3 DNA follows: TGTGCCTGCATTAGGAAGGCGGGTGAGCAGTTCTTC. It is translated as CACIRKAGEQFF.